The present T cell receptor (beta chain) was sequenced within a study of blood T cells in healthy people across ages. A sample-barcoded 5' primer and a J-beta primer mix were used in a second PCR of roughly 7 to 11 cycles. Each of the cDNA molecules was tagged by a template-switch adaptor with 12 random nucleotides. No fewer than 2.5 million CDR3-containing paired-end reads came from each sample. TCRdb reprocessed the 5' RACE reads with MiXCR, giving one entry per CDR3 protein. Of approximately 800,000 distinct CDR3 sequences listed, roughly 50% are singletons. Note on this clonotype: Its cognate antigen is unknown.

Whole-study findings and limits: Older age went with lower TCR beta diversity per million T cells, in a roughly linear way.

The authors isolated at least 7 million PBMCs per sample. The CDR3 contains 13 residues. Germline CDR1 SGDLS, CDR2 YYNGEE. The V gene is TRBV9, the J gene TRBJ2-1, with 11 nucleotides matching TRBD1. Judging by the DNA end, TRBJ2-7 fits better; the J call may be wrong. The receptor comes from a man older than 75 in good health. Sequenced input: blood. Here the CDR3 DNA reads TGTGCCAGCAGCGTGGGACAGGGGGACGAGCAGTACTTC. Amino acid sequence: CASSVGQGDEQYF.